Shown below are 9 T cell receptor beta chains from a single sample sequenced in a study of blood T cell repertoires in COVID-19. This table comes from immunoSEQ multiplex PCR, and its TCRdb copy is limited to in-frame clones, with some not included. The data show 300,000 to 400,000 clones, about 88% seen once. The sequenced sample was peripheral blood. Receptors were obtained from a woman aged 60-70 years with COVID-19, enrolled during active disease.

The chain links TRBV2 to TRBJ1-5, with D unresolved. Germline V gives CDR1 SNHLY, CDR2 FYNNEI. There are 11 residues in the CDR3. The V gene lost 5 bases and the J gene lost 7 bases, with 6 bases spanning the gap. The CDR3 DNA reads TGTGCCAGCAGTCCGGGACAGCCCCAGCATTTT. This codes for CASSPGQPQHF.

This clone was detected only a few times. V gene TRBV13 combines with J gene TRBJ1-5, with a possible D match to TRBD1 (6 bases). Germline assignment: CDR1 PRHDT and CDR2 FYEKMQ (reference sequence). CDR3 length: 15 amino acids. V shed 2 bases and J shed 1 base, with 9 bases lying between them. This chain's CDR3 is CASSLKGESNQPQHF. The CDR3 DNA is TGTGCCAGCAGCTTAAAGGGGGAAAGCAATCAGCCCCAGCATTTT.

V and J are TRBV24-1 and TRBJ2-5, with TRBD2 identical over 9 bases. Germline V gene lookup returns CDR1 KGHDR and CDR2 SFDVKD. The CDR3 consists of 16 residues. V lost 3 bases and J lost 7; bases outside the gene matches: 11. The CDR3 spells CATSDGAGGVSGTQYF. The CDR3 DNA is TGTGCCACCAGTGATGGTGCGGGGGGGGTTTCGGGGACCCAGTACTTC.

The J gene is TRBJ1-6, the V gene TRBV19; tentatively, D is TRBD1 (5 bases). Between the trimmed V and J ends, which lost 5 bases and 6 bases, there was a span of 17 bases. Germline lookup yields CDR1 LNHDA and CDR2 SQIVND (reference sequence). The CDR3 totals 16 residues. Here the CDR3 reads CASSQPRGVSNSPLHF. Here the CDR3 DNA reads TGTGCCAGTAGTCAGCCCCGGGGGGTCTCTAATTCACCCCTCCACTTT.

This clone has only a few counts. The V gene is TRBV5-6, the J gene TRBJ1-6, with TRBD1 as a possible D gene (6 bases). The CDR3 extends over 14 amino acids. Germline V CDR1 and CDR2: SGHDT, YYEEEE. With 3 bases removed from V and 14 bases from J, the gap between germline ends came to 18 bases. The CDR3 loop is CASSSNIQGWSLHF. The CDR3 nucleotides are TGTGCCAGCAGCTCAAACATACAGGGCTGGTCCCTCCACTTT.

This sequence joins TRBV7-3 and TRBJ1-1; TRBD1 matches 9 bases. This CDR3 is built from 14 residues. Trimming at V came to 4 bases and at J to 8 bases, leaving 8 bases not matched to a gene. Per germline, CDR1 SGHTA and CDR2 FQGTGA. The CDR3 sequence: CASSSGTGNPEAFF. In nucleotides, the CDR3 is TGTGCCAGCAGCTCCGGGACAGGGAACCCCGAAGCTTTCTTT.

This chain joins TRBV2 and TRBJ1-2; TRBD1 is a possible D gene (5 bases). V lost 3 bases, J lost 8 bases, and 16 bases lay in between. CDR3 length equals 14 residues. In germline, CDR1 is SNHLY, CDR2 FYNNEI. DNA of the CDR3: TGTGCCAGCAGTGACTCCGGGGGGGTCGGCGGCTACACCTTC. Its translation: CASSDSGGVGGYTF.

The chain recombines TRBV2 with TRBJ2-3, with 8 bases aligning to TRBD2. Germline CDR1 SNHLY, CDR2 FYNNEI. The CDR3 sequence is 13 residues long. Trimming cost V 4 bases and J 4 bases; bases outside gene matches: 1. CDR3 sequence (DNA): TGTGCCAGCAGTGTAGCGGGGCCAGATACGCAGTATTTT. This codes for CASSVAGPDTQYF.

The V and J genes are TRBV5-6 and TRBJ2-6; 9 bases fit TRBD1. CDR1 is SGHDT, CDR2 YYEEEE, per germline. V shed 4 bases, J shed 4 bases, and the junction held 6 bases outside the gene matches. The CDR3 runs to 16 residues. CDR3 sequence reads: CASSRGTGSGANVLTF. The CDR3 region has the DNA TGTGCCAGCAGCAGGGGGACAGGGTCCGGGGCCAACGTCCTGACTTTC.